What follows is one T cell receptor (beta chain) and its context. The data derive from a study of blood T cell repertoires in COVID-19. Study overall: Spain, Italy and the United States supplied samples that represented acute and convalescent COVID-19.

In the original workflow: Using reference gene primer amplification, nucleated cell counts were estimated. Assay used: immunoSEQ multiplex PCR; TCRdb lists only in-frame clones, some missing. V, J and clone size are taken as reported in that table, and D and trimming were inferred from the DNA itself. The sample includes more than 200,000 clones, around nine tenths of them seen just once. Cohorts were determined from participant-reported clinical history. From germline, CDR1 is SGHVS and CDR2 FQNEAQ. Trimming removed 4 bases from V and 0 bases from J, with 13 bases in between. There are 15 residues in the CDR3.

Material: PBMCs or T cells enriched from blood (not recorded which). This sequence joins TRBV7-8 and TRBJ2-7; D perhaps matches TRBD2 (6 bases). The clonotype originates from a woman in her thirties with acute COVID-19. CDR3 sequence (DNA): TGTGCCAGCAGCTCCCGGGACTCTTACTCCTACGAGCAGTACTTC. The encoded protein is CASSSRDSYSYEQYF.